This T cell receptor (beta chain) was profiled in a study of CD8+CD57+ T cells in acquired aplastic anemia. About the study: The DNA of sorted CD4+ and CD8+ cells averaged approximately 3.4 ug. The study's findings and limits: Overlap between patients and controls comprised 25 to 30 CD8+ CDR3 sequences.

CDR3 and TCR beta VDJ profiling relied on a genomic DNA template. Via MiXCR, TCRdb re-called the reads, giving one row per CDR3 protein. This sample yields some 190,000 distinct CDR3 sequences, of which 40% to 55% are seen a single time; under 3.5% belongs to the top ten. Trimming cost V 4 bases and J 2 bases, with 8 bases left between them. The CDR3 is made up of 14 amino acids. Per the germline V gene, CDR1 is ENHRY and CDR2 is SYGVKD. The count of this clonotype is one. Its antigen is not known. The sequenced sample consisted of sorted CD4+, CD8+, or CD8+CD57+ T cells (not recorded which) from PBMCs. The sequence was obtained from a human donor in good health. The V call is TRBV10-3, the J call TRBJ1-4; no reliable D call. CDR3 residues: CAISGTKTNEKLFF. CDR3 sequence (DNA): TGTGCCATCAGTGGAACCAAGACTAATGAAAAACTGTTTTTT.